This TCR beta chain emerged from a study of preoperative IRX-2 immunotherapy in early breast cancer. As to treatment: preoperative locoregional IRX-2 cytokine immunotherapy. This phase Ib study tested locoregional IRX-2 cytokine immunotherapy given before surgery. Trimming shortened V by 1 base and J by 6 bases, and 10 bases separated the two germline ends. Per the germline V gene, CDR1 is GTSNPN and CDR2 is SVGIG (reference sequence). The CDR3 covers 13 residues. Profiling relied on immunoSEQ multiplex PCR, and the TCRdb table lists in-frame clones only, not all of them. The data hold about 32,000 clones, with roughly four fifths observed a single time.

The source material was lymph node tissue, sampled from a patient treated with IRX-2 immunotherapy. This chain uses TRBV30 with TRBJ1-5; D is unresolved. The sequence derives from a human donor with breast cancer. The CDR3 bases are TGTGCCTGGAGTGGGGATCAAGCTCAGCCCCAGCATTTT. Translating gives CAWSGDQAQPQHF.